The clone carrying this TCR beta chain was observed a few times. The sample comes from a study of T cells in Graves' hyperthyroidism and ophthalmopathy. V trimming: 4 bases; J trimming: 4 bases; junction bases outside the gene matches: 1. CDR3 length equals 13 residues. Germline V gene lookup returns CDR1 KGHDR and CDR2 SFDVKD. What was amplified from RNA transcripts were TCR beta CDR3 regions. HTBI primers were the set used in a first-round RT-PCR of the TCR CDR3. TCRdb used MiXCR to reprocess the multiplex PCR reads, holding one entry per CDR3 protein. The data hold roughly 600,000 distinct CDR3 sequences, with around 13% observed a single time.

The specimen was blood. The clonotype originates from a woman in her forties or fifties with Graves' ophthalmopathy. The V call is TRBV24-1, the J call TRBJ1-2, with 8 bases that match TRBD1. CDR3 region: CATSDGTGYGYTF. As DNA, the CDR3 is TGTGCCACCAGTGACGGGACAGGCTATGGCTACACCTTC.